The 4 T cell receptor beta chains below come from one sample, sequenced in a study of identical twins. TCRdb ran MiXCR on the 5' RACE reads and lists one entry per CDR3 protein. The table includes 120,000 to 150,000 distinct CDR3 sequences, approximately 3.5% detected once. Sequenced material: memory T cells sorted from blood. The receptors stem from a man between 18 and 35 years old in good health.

At least ten counts were recorded for this clonotype. The chain joins TRBV18 to TRBJ2-1; TRBD2 aligns across 15 bases. Germline lookup yields CDR1 KGHSH and CDR2 LQKENI. V lost 3 bases, J lost 9 bases, and 9 bases stayed unmatched. The CDR3 consists of 17 residues. CDR3 loop: CASSPAQGLAGGGEQFF. The CDR3 bases are TGTGCCAGCTCACCCGCCCAAGGACTAGCGGGAGGGGGTGAGCAGTTCTTC.

The table lists this clonotype with many counts. This chain uses TRBV20-1 with TRBJ1-1; a weak D match, TRBD1 (5 bases). Looked up from germline, CDR1 is DFQATT and CDR2 is SNEGSKA (reference sequence). The CDR3 is 13 residues long. Trimming removed 3 bases at V and 3 bases at J, with 11 bases between. CDR3: CSARRSGDTEAFF. In nucleotides, the CDR3 is TGCAGTGCTAGGCGCTCGGGGGACACTGAAGCTTTCTTT.

This clonotype showed up many times. The chain couples TRBV10-3 to TRBJ2-7, with D maybe TRBD1 (5 bases). Germline CDR1 ENHRY, CDR2 SYGVKD. V lost 3 bases to trimming and J lost 8 bases, with 11 bases between them. CDR3 length: 12 amino acids. This CDR3 reads CAISEPQGQQYF. CDR3 nucleotides: TGTGCCATCAGTGAACCGCAGGGTCAGCAGTACTTC.

There are many counts of this clonotype. V is TRBV11-1 and J is TRBJ2-1; TRBD2 is a possible D gene (6 bases). With 5 bases removed from V and 0 bases from J, the gap between germline ends came to 26 bases. CDR1 is SGHAT, CDR2 FQDESV, per germline (reference sequence). There are 20 residues in the CDR3. The CDR3 reads CASSRWGGALLGGSYNEQFF. CDR3 sequence (DNA): TGTGCCAGCAGCAGGTGGGGCGGAGCTTTATTGGGGGGCTCCTACAATGAGCAGTTCTTC.